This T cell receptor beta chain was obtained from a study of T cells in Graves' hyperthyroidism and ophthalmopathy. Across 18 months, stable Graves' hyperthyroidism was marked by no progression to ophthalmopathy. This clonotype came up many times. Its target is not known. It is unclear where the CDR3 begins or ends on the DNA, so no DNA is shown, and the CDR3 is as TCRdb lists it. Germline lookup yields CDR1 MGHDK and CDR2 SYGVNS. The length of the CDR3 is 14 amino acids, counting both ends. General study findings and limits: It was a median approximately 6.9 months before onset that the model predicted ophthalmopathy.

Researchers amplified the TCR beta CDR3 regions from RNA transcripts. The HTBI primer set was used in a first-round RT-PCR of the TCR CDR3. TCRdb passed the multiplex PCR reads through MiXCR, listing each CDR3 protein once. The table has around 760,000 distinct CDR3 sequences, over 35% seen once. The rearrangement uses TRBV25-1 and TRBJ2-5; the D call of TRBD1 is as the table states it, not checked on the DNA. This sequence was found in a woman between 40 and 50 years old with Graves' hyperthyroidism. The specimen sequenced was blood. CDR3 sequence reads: CASSTSGVGETQYF.